These T cell receptor beta chains were read from a single sample in a study of tumor-infiltrating lymphocytes in glioblastoma multiforme. TCRdb reprocessed the multiplex PCR reads with MiXCR, giving one entry per CDR3 protein. Of 8,000 to 10,000 distinct CDR3 sequences in the sample, 67% were seen once. The sequenced sample was brain tumor tissue. These receptors were taken from a male donor with glioblastoma. Each CDR3 is given with its conserved first and last residue. A D gene is named only where the DNA matches it firmly. Clone size, where shown, is once, few, many, or a class for clones that have expanded.

>.|TRBV7-9|TRBD2|TRBJ2-3
CASSLPLETRGDTDTQYF
TGTGCCAGCAGCTTACCACTCGAGACGCGGGGGGACACTGATACGCAGTATTTT
>many|TRBV29-1|TRBD2|TRBJ2-1
CSVDGLAGYNEQFF
TGCAGCGTTGATGGGCTAGCGGGATACAATGAGCAGTTCTTC
>few|TRBV11-2|.|TRBJ2-3
CASSIPSLSSTDTQYF
TGTGCCAGCAGCATCCCTAGCTTGTCGTCCACAGATACGCAGTATTTT
>.|TRBV4-2|TRBD2|TRBJ2-7
CASSQAESGRYEQYF
TGTGCCAGCAGTCAAGCCGAGAGCGGGAGGTACGAGCAGTACTTC
>medium-sized|TRBV20-1|.|TRBJ1-2
CSAREEFDGYTF
TGCAGTGCTAGAGAAGAATTCGACGGCTACACCTTC
>.|TRBV10-1|.|TRBJ2-5
CAPERSLGETQYF
TGCGCCCCTGAGAGGTCCCTTGGGGAGACCCAGTACTTC
>.|TRBV29-1|.|TRBJ2-1
CNVGGRLEGNGQFF
TGCAACGTTGGGGGGCGGCTGGAGGGCAATGGGCAGTTCTTC
>once|TRBV20-1|.|TRBJ2-5
CSARFDNQETQYF
TGCAGTGCTAGATTTGACAACCAAGAGACCCAGTACTTC
>.|TRBV10-1|.|TRBJ1-3
CARPDRPMKGICNAIYF
TGCGCCAGGCCGGACAGACCTATGAAGGGGATATGTAATGCCATATATTTT
>.|TRBV10-3|.|TRBJ2-7
CAISQWTRTQYF
TGTGCCATCAGTCAATGGACGAGAACTCAGTACTTC
>many|TRBV7-9|TRBD1|TRBJ2-1
CASSFGTGTGEQFF
TGTGCCAGCAGCTTTGGGACAGGAACGGGTGAGCAGTTCTTC
>.|TRBV11-2|TRBD2|TRBJ2-2
CASTPSFGQGLAVDTGNLFF
TGTGCCAGCACCCCCTCATTCGGCCAAGGGCTAGCGGTAGACACCGGGAACCTGTTTTTT
>.|TRBV11-2|.|TRBJ2-1
CASSLVRENEQFF
TGTGCCAGCAGCTTAGTTCGCGAGAATGAGCAGTTCTTC
>many|TRBV30|TRBD2|TRBJ2-5
CAWRDLGGSSRTQYF
TGTGCCTGGAGGGATTTGGGAGGGAGCAGCCGGACCCAGTACTTC
>.|TRBV6-6|.|TRBJ2-1
CASISHIRDNEQFF
TGCGCCAGCATATCTCATATACGGGACAATGAGCAGTTCTTT